This T cell receptor beta chain was observed in a study of cytomegalovirus exposure and HLA in healthy donors. Turning to this clone: The antigen is undetermined.

PCR was performed using 60 Vbeta and 13 Jbeta primers. Data came from immunoSEQ multiplex PCR; TCRdb stores just in-frame clones and leaves some out. The sample carries approximately 100,000 clones, more than 60% recorded once. General observations from the study: Listed as cytomegalovirus-associated were over 150 TCR beta chains. An analysis that came later showed most CMV-associated TCR beta chains appearing HLA-restricted.

V lost 1 base to trimming and J lost 5 bases, with 12 bases between them. CDR1 is SGDLS, CDR2 YYNGEE, per germline. The length of the CDR3 is 14 residues. The chain has TRBV9 and TRBJ2-5; maybe TRBD1 (7 bases). Sequencing input: PBMCs. The sequence came from a man between 60 and 75 years old in good health and CMV-seronegative. The DNA of the CDR3 is TGTGCCAGCAGCGTAACTAGCAGGGGGGAGACCCAGTACTTC. Amino acid sequence: CASSVTSRGETQYF.